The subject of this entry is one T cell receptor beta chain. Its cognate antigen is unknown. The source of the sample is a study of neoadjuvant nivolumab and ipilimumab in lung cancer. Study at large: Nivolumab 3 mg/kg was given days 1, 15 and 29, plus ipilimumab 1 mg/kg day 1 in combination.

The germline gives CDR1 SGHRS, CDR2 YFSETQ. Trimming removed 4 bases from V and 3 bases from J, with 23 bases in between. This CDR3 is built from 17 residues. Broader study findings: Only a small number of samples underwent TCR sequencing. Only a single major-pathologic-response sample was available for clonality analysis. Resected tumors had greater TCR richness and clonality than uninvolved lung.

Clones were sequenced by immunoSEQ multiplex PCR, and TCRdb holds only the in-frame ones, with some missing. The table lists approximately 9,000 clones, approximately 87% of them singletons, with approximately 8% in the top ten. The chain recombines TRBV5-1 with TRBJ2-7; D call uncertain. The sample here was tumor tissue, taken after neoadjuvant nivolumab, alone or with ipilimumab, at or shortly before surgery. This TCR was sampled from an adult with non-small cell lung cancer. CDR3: CASSRTFQPQSSYEQYF. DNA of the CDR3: TGCGCCAGCAGCCGTACTTTCCAACCTCAATCGAGCTACGAGCAGTACTTC.